This T cell receptor (beta chain) was identified in a study of blood T cells in healthy people across ages. Only a few counts were recorded for this clonotype. A second about 7 to 11 cycle PCR used barcoded and J-beta primers. TCRdb reprocessed the 5' RACE reads with MiXCR, giving one entry per CDR3 protein. This sample yields roughly 1.7 million distinct CDR3 sequences, of which about 35% are seen a single time; around 11% belongs to the top ten. Every sample yielded at least 6.5 million isolated PBMCs. This CDR3 is 17 amino acids long. V was trimmed by 1 base and J by 6 bases, leaving 21 bases between them. Per germline, CDR1 MGHRA and CDR2 YSYEKL.

The source is a woman aged 25 to 39 in good health. Sequenced input: blood. The V gene is TRBV4-1, the J gene TRBJ1-2; no definite D call. The CDR3 protein is CASSQATPLRGGDGYTF. Written as DNA, the CDR3 is TGCGCCAGCAGCCAAGCAACCCCCCTACGAGGCGGCGATGGCTACACCTTC.